These 11 T cell receptor beta chains originate from one sample sequenced in a study of tumor-infiltrating lymphocytes in localized non-small cell lung cancer. Data came from immunoSEQ multiplex PCR; TCRdb stores just in-frame clones and leaves some out. The sample contains fewer than 12,000 clones, about 62% of which appear only once. The sequencing sample was made of lung tumor tissue. The receptor source for this set is a human donor with non-small cell lung cancer.

The chain is built from TRBV9 and TRBJ1-4; TRBD1 matches at 8 bases. The CDR3 covers 19 residues. CDR1 SGDLS and CDR2 YYNGEE come from the germline V gene. Losses at the gene ends were 4 bases for V and 5 bases for J; bases not matched to a gene: 19. CDR3 sequence: CASSPTGAPPGLTNEKLFF. The CDR3 DNA sequence: TGTGCCAGCAGCCCGACAGGGGCGCCGCCGGGACTAACGAATGAAAAACTGTTTTTT. The full variable domain, completed using reference TRBV9 and TRBJ1-4, is DSGVTQTPKHLITATGQRVTLRCSPRSGDLSVYWYQQSLDQGLQFLIQYYNGEERAKGNILERFSAQQFPDLHSELNLSSLELGDSALYFCASSPTGAPPGLTNEKLFFGSGTQLSVL.

The V call is TRBV6-1, the J call TRBJ1-3, with D uncertain. CDR3 length: 14 amino acids. Germline assignment: CDR1 MNHNS and CDR2 SASEGT. V lost 3 bases, J lost 2 bases, and 8 bases lay in between. CDR3 bases: TGTGCCAGCAGTGATTGGAGTACTGGAAACACCATATATTTT. Protein: CASSDWSTGNTIYF.

The J gene is TRBJ2-7, the V gene TRBV7-2, with D possibly TRBD1 on 5 matching bases. Trimming took 6 bases from V and 2 from J, leaving 20 bases between them. The CDR3 covers 16 residues. In germline, CDR1 is SGHTA, CDR2 FQGNSA. The CDR3 spells CASSADSTLPTYEQYF. The CDR3 coding sequence is TGTGCCAGCAGTGCCGACAGTACACTACCCACCTACGAGCAGTACTTC.

The chain couples TRBV11-2 to TRBJ1-2; 9 bases match TRBD1. The germline V gene encodes CDR1 SGHAT and CDR2 FQNNGV. J was trimmed by 8 bases and V by 5 bases; bases with no gene match: 6. The CDR3 has 13 residues. The CDR3 DNA reads as TGTGCCAGCAGCCTCGGGACAGGGAGCGGCTACACCTTC. Translated, it gives CASSLGTGSGYTF.

The chain employs TRBV29-1 and TRBJ2-2; 7 bases match TRBD1. Germline CDR1 reads SQVTM; CDR2 reads ANQGSEA. V was pared by 5 bases and J by 6 bases, with 0 bases of the junction left unmatched. The CDR3 has 11 amino acids. The CDR3 DNA follows: TGCAGCGTTCAGGGGGCCGGGGAGCTGTTTTTT. This translates into CSVQGAGELFF.

This clone has more than one count but fewer than ten. This chain's CDR3 is CASSPRQGAMNTEAFF. DNA of the CDR3: TGTGCCAGCTCACCTAGACAGGGGGCGATGAACACTGAAGCTTTCTTT. V gene TRBV18 combines with J gene TRBJ1-1, with 10 nucleotides matching TRBD1. The junction had 4 bases not matched to a gene; V was cut back by 3 bases and J by 0 bases. Germline V gene data show CDR1 as KGHSH and CDR2 as LQKENI. This CDR3 comprises 16 residues.

This clone counts as large. J is TRBJ1-3 and V is TRBV7-9; D may be TRBD1 (6 bases). Germline-derived CDR1 and CDR2 are SEHNR and FQNEAQ (reference sequence). The V end lost 2 bases, the J end lost 5 bases, and 16 bases lay between the germline ends. The CDR3 covers 16 residues. Here the CDR3 reads CASSLLHRADRNTIYF. The CDR3 region has the DNA TGTGCCAGCAGCTTACTCCACAGGGCCGATAGAAACACCATATATTTT. The full variable domain, rest sourced from reference TRBV7-9 and TRBJ1-3, is DTGVSQNPRHKITKRGQNVTFRCDPISEHNRLYWYRQTLGQGPEFLTYFQNEAQLEKSRLLSDRFSAERPKGSFSTLEIQRTEQGDSAMYLCASSLLHRADRNTIYFGEGSWLTVV.

Sample share makes this clone medium-sized. This sequence joins TRBV25-1 and TRBJ2-3; TRBD2 is a possible D gene (6 bases). V lost 0 bases to trimming and J lost 4 bases, with 8 bases between them. The CDR3 covers 14 residues. CDR1 is MGHDK, CDR2 SYGVNS, per germline. The CDR3 region is CASSEYGSADTQYF. CDR3 sequence (DNA): TGTGCCAGCAGTGAATACGGGAGCGCAGATACGCAGTATTTT.

The genes are TRBV7-9 and TRBJ2-5; a weak D match, TRBD2 (7 bases). Germline V gene data show CDR1 as SEHNR and CDR2 as FQNEAQ (reference sequence). The CDR3 sequence is 15 residues long. With 4 bases removed from V and 4 bases from J, the gap between germline ends came to 16 bases. The CDR3 loop reads CASSYGGGPGETQYF. DNA for the CDR3: TGTGCCAGCAGCTATGGGGGGGGCCCGGGAGAGACCCAGTACTTC.

This rearrangement joins TRBV5-4 to TRBJ1-2; D not certain. V gave up 4 bases and J gave up 7 bases, with 23 bases separating them. Germline CDR1 is SGHNT and CDR2 is YYREEE (reference sequence). This CDR3 comprises 16 residues. CDR3 bases: TGTGCCAGCAGCCCCGACGGGATCAGAGAGATAAGTGGCTACACCTTC. The encoded protein is CASSPDGIREISGYTF. The full variable domain, rest sourced from reference TRBV5-4 and TRBJ1-2, is ETGVTQSPTHLIKTRGQQVTLRCSSQSGHNTVSWYQQALGQGPQFIFQYYREEENGRGNFPPRFSGLQFPNYSSELNVNALELDDSALYLCASSPDGIREISGYTFGSGTRLTVV.

This clone was detected only once. The J gene is TRBJ1-2, the V gene TRBV7-2; possibly TRBD1 for D (5 bases). V was clipped by 1 base and J by 7 bases, with 10 bases between them. CDR1 SGHTA and CDR2 FQGNSA come from the germline V gene. The CDR3 is 13 amino acids. The CDR3 coding sequence is TGTGCCAGCAGCTTAGACAGGAGGGGTGGCTACACCTTC. It specifies CASSLDRRGGYTF. The complete variable domain, with remaining parts taken from reference TRBV7-2 and TRBJ1-2, reads GAGVSQSPSNKVTEKGKDVELRCDPISGHTALYWYRQSLGQGLEFLIYFQGNSAPDKSGLPSDRFSAERTGGSVSTLTIQRTQQEDSAVYLCASSLDRRGGYTFGSGTRLTVV.